These T cell receptor beta chains were read from a single sample in a study of T cell responses to AZD1222 COVID-19 vaccine. Clones were read by immunoSEQ multiplex PCR, and TCRdb kept only the in-frame ones, dropping some. The sample has some 200,000 clones; 85% to 95% are singletons. Sequences were derived from peripheral blood, sampled on day 0 of AZD1222 vaccination. The receptor set was obtained from an adult in good health. CDR3s include the opening cysteine and the closing phenylalanine or tryptophan.

TRBV6-1,TRBJ1-6,15,CASSEGGGYNSPLHF
TRBV11-3,TRBJ1-1,15,CASSRGQGLNTEAFF
TRBV11-2,TRBJ1-2,14,CASSLDRANYGYTF
TRBV28,TRBJ2-7,18,CASSPRRMDKVPLYEQYF
TRBV28,TRBJ1-1,16,CASGPPGRSKNTEAFF
TRBV5-1,TRBJ1-1,13,CASSWTEGTEAFF
TRBV6-5,TRBJ1-4,13,CASSSQGGEKLFF
TRBV7-3,TRBJ1-1,14,CASSLDRWSTEAFF
TRBV29-1,TRBJ2-7,11,CSASALYEQYF
TRBV6-2/TRBV6-3,TRBJ2-1,16,CASSYSQGSSYNEQFF